These 7 T cell receptor beta chains originate from one sample sequenced in a study of shared T cell receptors in the human thymus. The data were produced by immunoSEQ multiplex PCR, yet TCRdb's version contains in-frame clones alone and is incomplete. This sample carries hundreds of thousands of clones, over 75% of them seen once, and the ten largest clones take around 0.0099%. This sample was shared with a second study, whose subject was human thymus T cells.

The material sequenced was thymocytes. The receptors were sampled from a boy younger than two with a congenital heart defect.

There are a few counts of this clone. The rearrangement links TRBV7-6 to TRBJ2-1, with a tentative D call TRBD1 (6 bases). Germline V gene data show CDR1 as SGHVS and CDR2 as FNYEAQ. V was pared by 5 bases and J by 0 bases, with 20 bases between. The CDR3 contains 18 residues. The CDR3 here is CASSPLAPDRSSYNEQFF. The CDR3, as DNA: TGTGCCAGCAGCCCCCTAGCTCCCGACAGGTCCTCCTACAATGAGCAGTTCTTC.

The J gene is TRBJ2-5, the V gene TRBV7-8; D perhaps matches TRBD2 (5 bases). The CDR3 spans 15 residues. Germline V lookup: CDR1 SGHVS, CDR2 FQNEAQ. Trimming took 6 bases from V and 2 from J, leaving 16 bases between them. Written as DNA, the CDR3 is TGTGCCAGCAGGTGGGCAAATGGAGGTCAAGAGACCCAGTACTTC. Translating gives CASRWANGGQETQYF.

V and J are TRBV11-2 and TRBJ2-7; 10 positions agree with TRBD1. The CDR3 extends over 15 amino acids. Trimming cost V 5 bases and J 7 bases; bases outside gene matches: 11. Germline V lookup: CDR1 SGHAT, CDR2 FQNNGV. CDR3 sequence: CASSEEGQGLGEQYF. The CDR3 DNA sequence: TGTGCCAGCAGCGAAGAGGGACAGGGGCTCGGGGAGCAGTACTTC.

The chain employs TRBV5-6 and TRBJ2-7, with TRBD1 matching over 11 bases. This CDR3 has 16 residues. CDR1 and CDR2 (germline): SGHDT, YYEEEE. The V gene end was trimmed by 6 bases and the J gene end by 7 bases; junction bases not matched to a gene: 15. CDR3 amino acids: CASTSNTGQGVSEQYF. CDR3 nucleotide sequence: TGTGCCAGCACCTCGAACACGGGACAGGGGGTGTCTGAGCAGTACTTC.

The table lists this clone with a count of one. The V and J genes are TRBV27 and TRBJ1-1; D possibly corresponds to TRBD1 (5 bases). V lost 5 bases and J 3 bases, leaving 10 bases between the germline ends. CDR3 size: 13 residues. Germline V gene sequence: CDR1 MNHEY, CDR2 SMNVEV (reference sequence). The CDR3, as DNA: TGTGCCAGCAGTGTCGCCAGGGACACTGAAGCTTTCTTT. This gives the protein CASSVARDTEAFF.

The chain links TRBV30 to TRBJ2-2, with TRBD2 matching 8 bases. The germline CDR1 and CDR2 sequences are GTSNPN and SVGIG (reference sequence). The CDR3 is 19 amino acids. With V trimmed by 2 bases and J by 0 bases, 14 bases remained unmatched. The CDR3 DNA is TGTGCCTGGAGTCCACCCCATAAGCGGGGGTTCCCGAACACCGGGGAGCTGTTTTTT. Its protein product is CAWSPPHKRGFPNTGELFF.

The V and J genes are TRBV30 and TRBJ1-3; D is uncertain. This CDR3 is built from 15 residues. Germline loops: CDR1 GTSNPN, CDR2 SVGIG (reference sequence). Trimming stripped 1 base from V and 0 bases from J, with 10 bases between. CDR3 nucleotide sequence: TGTGCCTGGAGTGATAACCGCGACTCTGGAAACACCATATATTTT. Amino acids: CAWSDNRDSGNTIYF.